The present T cell receptor beta chain was sequenced within a study of CD8+CD57+ T cells in acquired aplastic anemia. Study-wide background: Sequencing produced an average of about 9.8 million reads per healthy donor for CD4+ cells. The study, taken as a whole, reports: Levels of CD8+ Simpson's diversity were not significantly distinct in patients versus controls. Patients had around 30 CD8+ CDR3 sequences in common with controls (the shared set).

This clonotype was detected many times. What it binds is not known. The V end was cut by 4 bases, the J end by 4 bases, with 11 bases between. This CDR3 has 13 residues. The germline gives CDR1 PRHDT, CDR2 FYEKMQ (reference sequence). The template for TCR beta VDJ and CDR3 sequence profiling was genomic DNA. TCRdb recomputed calls from the reads with MiXCR, one row per CDR3 protein. The sample includes over 200,000 distinct CDR3 sequences, under 65% seen only once; the top ten take about 31%. The chain employs TRBV13 and TRBJ2-7; D gene ambiguous. The sequencing sample was made of sorted CD4+, CD8+, or CD8+CD57+ T cells (not recorded which) from PBMCs. The TCR comes from a human donor in good health. The CDR3 loop reads CASSSQSVYEQYF. CDR3 nucleotides: TGTGCCAGCAGCTCCCAGTCTGTGTACGAGCAGTACTTC.